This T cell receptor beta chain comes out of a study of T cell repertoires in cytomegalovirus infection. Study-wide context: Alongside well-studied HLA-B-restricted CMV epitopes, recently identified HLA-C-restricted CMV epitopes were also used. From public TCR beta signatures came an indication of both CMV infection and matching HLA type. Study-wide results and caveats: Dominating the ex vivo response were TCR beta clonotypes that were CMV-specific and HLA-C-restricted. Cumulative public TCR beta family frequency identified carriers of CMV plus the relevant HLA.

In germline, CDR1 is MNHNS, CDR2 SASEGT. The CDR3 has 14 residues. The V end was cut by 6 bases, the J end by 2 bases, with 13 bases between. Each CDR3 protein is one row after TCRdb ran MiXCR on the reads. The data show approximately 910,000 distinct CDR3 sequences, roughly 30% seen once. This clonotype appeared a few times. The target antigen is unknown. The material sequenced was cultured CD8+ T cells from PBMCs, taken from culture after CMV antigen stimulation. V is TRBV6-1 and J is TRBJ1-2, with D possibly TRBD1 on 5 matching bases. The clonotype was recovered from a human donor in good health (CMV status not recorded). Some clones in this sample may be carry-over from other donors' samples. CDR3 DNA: TGTGCCAGCAGCGATTTGACAGAGAACTATGGCTACACCTTC. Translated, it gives CASSDLTENYGYTF.